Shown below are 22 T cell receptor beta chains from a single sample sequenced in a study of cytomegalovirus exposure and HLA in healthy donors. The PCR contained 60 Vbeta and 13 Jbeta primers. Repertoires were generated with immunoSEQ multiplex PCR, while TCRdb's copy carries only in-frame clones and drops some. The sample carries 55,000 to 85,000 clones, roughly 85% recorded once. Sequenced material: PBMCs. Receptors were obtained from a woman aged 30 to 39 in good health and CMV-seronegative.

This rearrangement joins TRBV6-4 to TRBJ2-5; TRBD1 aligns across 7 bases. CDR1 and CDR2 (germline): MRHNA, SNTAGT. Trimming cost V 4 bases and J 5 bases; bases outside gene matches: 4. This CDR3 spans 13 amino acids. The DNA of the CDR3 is TGTGCCAGCAGTGGACAGGGCGGGGAGACCCAGTACTTC. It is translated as CASSGQGGETQYF.

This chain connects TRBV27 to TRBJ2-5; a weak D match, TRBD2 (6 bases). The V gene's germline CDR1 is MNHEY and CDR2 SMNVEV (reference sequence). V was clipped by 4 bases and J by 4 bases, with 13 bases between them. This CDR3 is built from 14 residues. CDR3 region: CASSSWGETETQYF. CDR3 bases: TGTGCCAGCAGTTCCTGGGGGGAGACAGAGACCCAGTACTTC.

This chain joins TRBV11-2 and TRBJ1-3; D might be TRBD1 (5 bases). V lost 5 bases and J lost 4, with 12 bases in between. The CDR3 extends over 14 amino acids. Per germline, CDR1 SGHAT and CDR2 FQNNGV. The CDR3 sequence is CASSPQGGGNTIYF. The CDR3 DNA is TGTGCCAGCAGCCCGCAGGGAGGAGGAAACACCATATATTTT.

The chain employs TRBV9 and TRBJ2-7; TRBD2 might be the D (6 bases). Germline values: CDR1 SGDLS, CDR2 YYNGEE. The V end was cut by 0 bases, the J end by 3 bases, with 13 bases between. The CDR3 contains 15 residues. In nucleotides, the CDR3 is TGTGCCAGCAGCGTAGAGGCGGAGGGGCTCTACGAGCAGTACTTC. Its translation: CASSVEAEGLYEQYF.

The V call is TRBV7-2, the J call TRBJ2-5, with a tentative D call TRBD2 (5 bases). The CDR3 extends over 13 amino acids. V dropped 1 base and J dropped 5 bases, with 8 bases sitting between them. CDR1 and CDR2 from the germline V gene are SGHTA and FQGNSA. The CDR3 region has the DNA TGTGCCAGCAGCTTAGGAGGGCCGGAGACCCAGTACTTC. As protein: CASSLGGPETQYF.

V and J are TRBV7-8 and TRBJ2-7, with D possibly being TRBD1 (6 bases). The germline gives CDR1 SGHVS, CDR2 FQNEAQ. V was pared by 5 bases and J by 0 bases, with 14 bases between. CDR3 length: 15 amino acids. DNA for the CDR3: TGTGCCAGCAGCAAAGACAGGAAATTCTCCTACGAGCAGTACTTC. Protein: CASSKDRKFSYEQYF.

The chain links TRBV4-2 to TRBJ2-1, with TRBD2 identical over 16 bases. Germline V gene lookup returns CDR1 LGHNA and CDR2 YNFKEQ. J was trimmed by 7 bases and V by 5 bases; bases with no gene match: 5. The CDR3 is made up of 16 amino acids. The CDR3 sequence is CASSSGTSGRGNEQFF. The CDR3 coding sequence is TGTGCCAGCAGCTCAGGGACTAGCGGGAGGGGGAATGAGCAGTTCTTC.

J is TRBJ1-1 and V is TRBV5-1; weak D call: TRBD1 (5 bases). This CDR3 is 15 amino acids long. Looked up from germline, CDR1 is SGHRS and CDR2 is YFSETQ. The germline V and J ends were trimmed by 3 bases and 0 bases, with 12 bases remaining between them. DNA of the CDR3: TGCGCCAGCAGCTCGGACATTGTAATGAACACTGAAGCTTTCTTT. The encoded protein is CASSSDIVMNTEAFF.

CDR3: CASSSRSGRAPYEQYF. In nucleotides, the CDR3 is TGTGCCAGCAGCTCAAGGAGCGGGAGGGCACCCTACGAGCAGTACTTC. The chain links TRBV5-8 to TRBJ2-7, with 10 nucleotides matching TRBD2. Germline-derived CDR1 and CDR2 are SGHTS and YDEGEE. V was clipped by 3 bases and J by 2 bases; unmatched bases: 8. This CDR3 region has 16 residues.

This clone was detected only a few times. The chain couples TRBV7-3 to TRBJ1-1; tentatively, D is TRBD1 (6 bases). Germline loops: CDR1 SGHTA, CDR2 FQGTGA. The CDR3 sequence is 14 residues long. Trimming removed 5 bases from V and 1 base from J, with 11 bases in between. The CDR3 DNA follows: TGTGCCAGCAGCCTGACGACAGGGAACACTGAAGCTTTCTTT. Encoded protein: CASSLTTGNTEAFF.

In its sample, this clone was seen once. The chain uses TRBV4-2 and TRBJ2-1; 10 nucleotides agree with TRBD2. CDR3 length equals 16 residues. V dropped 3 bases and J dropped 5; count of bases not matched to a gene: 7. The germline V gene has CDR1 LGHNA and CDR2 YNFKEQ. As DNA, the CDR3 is TGTGCCAGCAGCCATAGAACTAGCGGGAAAGACAATGAGCAGTTCTTC. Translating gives CASSHRTSGKDNEQFF.

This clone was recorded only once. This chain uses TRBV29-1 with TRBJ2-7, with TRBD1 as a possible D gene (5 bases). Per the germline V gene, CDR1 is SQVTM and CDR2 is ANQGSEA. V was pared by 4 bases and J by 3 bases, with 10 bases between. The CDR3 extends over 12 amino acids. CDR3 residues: CSVGRQRYEQYF. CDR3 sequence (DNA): TGCAGCGTTGGGCGACAGCGCTACGAGCAGTACTTC.

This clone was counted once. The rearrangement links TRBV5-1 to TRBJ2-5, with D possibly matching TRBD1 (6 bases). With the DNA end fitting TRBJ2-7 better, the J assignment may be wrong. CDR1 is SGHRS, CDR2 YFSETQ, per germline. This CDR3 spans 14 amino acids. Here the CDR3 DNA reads TGCGCCAGCAGCTTACAGGGTCCCCCTTACGAGCAGTACTTC. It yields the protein CASSLQGPPYEQYF.

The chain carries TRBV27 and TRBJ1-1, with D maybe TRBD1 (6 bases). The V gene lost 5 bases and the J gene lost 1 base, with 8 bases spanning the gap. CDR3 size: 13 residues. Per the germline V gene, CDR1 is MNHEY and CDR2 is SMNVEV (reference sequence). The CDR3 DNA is TGTGCCAGCAGTCAAGGGGGGAACACTGAAGCTTTCTTT. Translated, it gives CASSQGGNTEAFF.

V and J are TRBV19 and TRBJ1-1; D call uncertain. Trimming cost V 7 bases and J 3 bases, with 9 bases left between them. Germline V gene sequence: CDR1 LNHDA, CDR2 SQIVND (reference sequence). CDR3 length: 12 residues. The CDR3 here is CASKQLDTEAFF. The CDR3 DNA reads TGTGCCAGTAAACAGTTGGACACTGAAGCTTTCTTT.

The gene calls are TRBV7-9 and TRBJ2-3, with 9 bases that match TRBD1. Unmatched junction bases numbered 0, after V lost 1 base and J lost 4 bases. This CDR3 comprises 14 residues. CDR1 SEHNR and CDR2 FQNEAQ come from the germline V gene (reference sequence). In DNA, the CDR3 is TGTGCCAGCAGCTTAGGGACAGGGGCAGATACGCAGTATTTT. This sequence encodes CASSLGTGADTQYF.

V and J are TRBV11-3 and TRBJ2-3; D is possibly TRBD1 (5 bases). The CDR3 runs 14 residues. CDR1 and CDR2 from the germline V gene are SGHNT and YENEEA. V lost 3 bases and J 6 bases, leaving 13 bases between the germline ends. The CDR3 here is CASSFGHPPDTQYF. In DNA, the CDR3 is TGTGCCAGCAGCTTCGGACACCCTCCGGATACGCAGTATTTT.

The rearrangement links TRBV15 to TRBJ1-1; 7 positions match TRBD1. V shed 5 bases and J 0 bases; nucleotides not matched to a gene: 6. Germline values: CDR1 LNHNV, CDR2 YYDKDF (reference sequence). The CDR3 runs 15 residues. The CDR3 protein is CATSPRTGVNTEAFF. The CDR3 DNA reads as TGTGCCACCAGCCCCCGGACAGGAGTGAACACTGAAGCTTTCTTT.

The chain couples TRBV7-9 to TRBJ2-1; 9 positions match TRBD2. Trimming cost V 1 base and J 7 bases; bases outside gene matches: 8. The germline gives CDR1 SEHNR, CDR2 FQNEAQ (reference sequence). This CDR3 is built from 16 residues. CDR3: CASSLEGGLAGNEQFF. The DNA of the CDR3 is TGTGCCAGCAGCTTAGAGGGAGGCCTAGCGGGAAATGAGCAGTTCTTC.

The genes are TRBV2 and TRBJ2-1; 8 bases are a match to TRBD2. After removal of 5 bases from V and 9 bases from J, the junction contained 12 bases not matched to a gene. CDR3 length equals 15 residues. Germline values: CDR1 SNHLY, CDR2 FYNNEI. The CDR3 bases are TGTGCCAGCAGTTTGTTGACTAGCGAGCATGGTGAGCAGTTCTTC. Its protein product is CASSLLTSEHGEQFF.

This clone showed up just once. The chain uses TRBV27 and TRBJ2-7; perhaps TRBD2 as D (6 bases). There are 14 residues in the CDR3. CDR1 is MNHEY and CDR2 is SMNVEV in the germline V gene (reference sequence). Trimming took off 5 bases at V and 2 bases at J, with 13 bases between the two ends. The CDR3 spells CASSGLVAAYEQYF. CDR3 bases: TGTGCCAGCAGTGGTCTGGTAGCGGCCTACGAGCAGTACTTC.

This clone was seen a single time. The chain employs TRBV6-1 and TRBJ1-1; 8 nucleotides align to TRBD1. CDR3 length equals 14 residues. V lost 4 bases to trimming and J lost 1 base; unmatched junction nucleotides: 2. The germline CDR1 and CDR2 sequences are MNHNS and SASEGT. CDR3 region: CASSGQGSNTEAFF. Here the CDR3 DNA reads TGTGCCAGCAGTGGACAGGGGTCGAACACTGAAGCTTTCTTT.